This T cell receptor (beta chain) was documented in a study of blood T cell repertoires in COVID-19. Looking at the study overall: Acute and convalescent COVID-19 specimens originated in the United States, Italy and Spain. The analysed material was cDNA or gDNA that came from T cells, B-cell-depleted T cells, or PBMCs.

Per germline, CDR1 SNHLY and CDR2 FYNNEI. J was trimmed by 0 bases and V by 8 bases; bases with no gene match: 7. The CDR3 totals 14 residues. Original processing notes: Amplified reference gene primers provided the basis for estimating nucleated cell counts. TCRdb keeps only in-frame clones here, not all; method: immunoSEQ multiplex PCR. The V and J calls and clone size are taken from that table; D and trimming were inferred from the DNA. Of roughly 67,000 clones in the sample, more than 70% were seen once. This receptor was identified in a man aged 45-60 years with acute or convalescent COVID-19. Sequencing used peripheral blood. This chain uses TRBV2 with TRBJ2-7; 7 bases match TRBD2. The chain's CDR3 is CASLAGPSSYEQYF. CDR3 nucleotide sequence: TGTGCCAGCTTAGCGGGCCCGAGCTCCTACGAGCAGTACTTC.